This is a list of T cell receptor beta chains from one sample in a study of shared clonotypes between healthy human individuals. Sequencing used immunoSEQ multiplex PCR; TCRdb keeps in-frame clones, though not all of them. Here the sample spans around 2.1 million clones, just over 90% being singletons. The sequenced material came from naive CD8+ T cells from PBMCs. The receptor source for this set is a man aged 18 to 29 in good health. Some clones in this sample may be carry-over from other donors' samples. Each CDR3 is given with its conserved first and last residue. The D gene is left open where the match is weak. Expanded clones get a size class; other rows say once, few or many, or leave the size out.

CDR3 | DNA | size | V | D | J
CASSLDFREADTQYF | TGCGCCAGCAGCTTGGATTTCAGGGAAGCAGATACGCAGTATTTT | . | TRBV5-1 | . | TRBJ2-3
CASSLAENVRDRGHYEQYF | TGTGCCAGCAGCTTAGCGGAGAACGTCCGGGACAGGGGGCATTACGAGCAGTACTTC | once | TRBV7-6 | TRBD1 | TRBJ2-7
CASSLGQLNTEAFF | TGTGCCAGCAGCTTGGGACAGCTGAACACTGAAGCTTTCTTT | . | TRBV13 | TRBD1 | TRBJ1-1
CASSERAGGVYEQYF | TGTGCCAGCAGTGAAAGGGCGGGAGGGGTGTACGAGCAGTACTTC | . | TRBV25-1 | TRBD2 | TRBJ2-7
CASSLLQGGAGELFF | TGTGCCAGCAGTTTACTACAGGGGGGCGCCGGGGAGCTGTTTTTT | . | TRBV27 | TRBD1 | TRBJ2-2
CASSLDRSAEAFF | TGTGCCAGCAGCTTAGATCGAAGCGCTGAAGCTTTCTTT | . | TRBV11-3 | . | TRBJ1-1
CASSFTVDTEAFF | TGTGCCAGCAGTTTTACAGTGGACACTGAAGCTTTCTTT | . | TRBV28 | . | TRBJ1-1
CASSFLLSGNTIYF | TGTGCCAGCAGCTTCCTACTCTCTGGAAACACCATATATTTT | . | TRBV7-9 | . | TRBJ1-3
CASSFSLAGGVDTQYF | TGTGCCAGCAGTTTTAGCCTAGCGGGAGGTGTAGATACGCAGTATTTT | . | TRBV27 | TRBD2 | TRBJ2-3
CASSLLADNEQFF | TGTGCCAGCAGTTTACTAGCGGACAATGAGCAGTTCTTC | . | TRBV27 | TRBD2 | TRBJ2-1
CASSLAGVGETQYF | TGTGCCAGCAGTCTAGCGGGAGTAGGAGAGACCCAGTACTTC | . | TRBV6-6 | TRBD2 | TRBJ2-5
CASSTRQGAYEQYF | TGTGCCAGCAGCACCCGACAGGGGGCCTACGAGCAGTACTTC | . | TRBV7-8 | TRBD1 | TRBJ2-7
CASQDFTGDSSLGEQYF | TGTGCCAGCCAAGATTTCACAGGGGATTCCTCACTAGGGGAGCAGTACTTC | . | TRBV27 | TRBD1 | TRBJ2-7
CASSFTSGAFYEQYF | TGTGCCAGCAGCTTCACCAGCGGTGCCTTCTACGAGCAGTACTTC | . | TRBV7-8 | . | TRBJ2-7
CASSFGGPGELFF | TGTGCCAGCAGCTTCGGCGGACCCGGGGAGCTGTTTTTT | few | TRBV7-9 | . | TRBJ2-2
CASSSSWGNNEQFF | TGTGCCAGCAGCTCCTCTTGGGGGAACAATGAGCAGTTCTTC | . | TRBV7-9 | . | TRBJ2-1